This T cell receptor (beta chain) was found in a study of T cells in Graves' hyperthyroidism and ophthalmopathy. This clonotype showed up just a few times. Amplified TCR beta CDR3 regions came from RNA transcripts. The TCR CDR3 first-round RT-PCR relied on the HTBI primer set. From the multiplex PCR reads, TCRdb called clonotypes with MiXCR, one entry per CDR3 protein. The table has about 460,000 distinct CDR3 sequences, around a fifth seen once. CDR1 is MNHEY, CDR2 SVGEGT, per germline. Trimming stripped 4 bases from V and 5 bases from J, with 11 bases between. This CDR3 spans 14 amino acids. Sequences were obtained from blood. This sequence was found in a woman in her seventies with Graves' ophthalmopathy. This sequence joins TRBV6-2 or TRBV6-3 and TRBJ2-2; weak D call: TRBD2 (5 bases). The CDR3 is CASSSLGHTGELFF. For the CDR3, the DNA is TGTGCCAGCAGTTCACTAGGCCATACCGGGGAGCTGTTTTTT.